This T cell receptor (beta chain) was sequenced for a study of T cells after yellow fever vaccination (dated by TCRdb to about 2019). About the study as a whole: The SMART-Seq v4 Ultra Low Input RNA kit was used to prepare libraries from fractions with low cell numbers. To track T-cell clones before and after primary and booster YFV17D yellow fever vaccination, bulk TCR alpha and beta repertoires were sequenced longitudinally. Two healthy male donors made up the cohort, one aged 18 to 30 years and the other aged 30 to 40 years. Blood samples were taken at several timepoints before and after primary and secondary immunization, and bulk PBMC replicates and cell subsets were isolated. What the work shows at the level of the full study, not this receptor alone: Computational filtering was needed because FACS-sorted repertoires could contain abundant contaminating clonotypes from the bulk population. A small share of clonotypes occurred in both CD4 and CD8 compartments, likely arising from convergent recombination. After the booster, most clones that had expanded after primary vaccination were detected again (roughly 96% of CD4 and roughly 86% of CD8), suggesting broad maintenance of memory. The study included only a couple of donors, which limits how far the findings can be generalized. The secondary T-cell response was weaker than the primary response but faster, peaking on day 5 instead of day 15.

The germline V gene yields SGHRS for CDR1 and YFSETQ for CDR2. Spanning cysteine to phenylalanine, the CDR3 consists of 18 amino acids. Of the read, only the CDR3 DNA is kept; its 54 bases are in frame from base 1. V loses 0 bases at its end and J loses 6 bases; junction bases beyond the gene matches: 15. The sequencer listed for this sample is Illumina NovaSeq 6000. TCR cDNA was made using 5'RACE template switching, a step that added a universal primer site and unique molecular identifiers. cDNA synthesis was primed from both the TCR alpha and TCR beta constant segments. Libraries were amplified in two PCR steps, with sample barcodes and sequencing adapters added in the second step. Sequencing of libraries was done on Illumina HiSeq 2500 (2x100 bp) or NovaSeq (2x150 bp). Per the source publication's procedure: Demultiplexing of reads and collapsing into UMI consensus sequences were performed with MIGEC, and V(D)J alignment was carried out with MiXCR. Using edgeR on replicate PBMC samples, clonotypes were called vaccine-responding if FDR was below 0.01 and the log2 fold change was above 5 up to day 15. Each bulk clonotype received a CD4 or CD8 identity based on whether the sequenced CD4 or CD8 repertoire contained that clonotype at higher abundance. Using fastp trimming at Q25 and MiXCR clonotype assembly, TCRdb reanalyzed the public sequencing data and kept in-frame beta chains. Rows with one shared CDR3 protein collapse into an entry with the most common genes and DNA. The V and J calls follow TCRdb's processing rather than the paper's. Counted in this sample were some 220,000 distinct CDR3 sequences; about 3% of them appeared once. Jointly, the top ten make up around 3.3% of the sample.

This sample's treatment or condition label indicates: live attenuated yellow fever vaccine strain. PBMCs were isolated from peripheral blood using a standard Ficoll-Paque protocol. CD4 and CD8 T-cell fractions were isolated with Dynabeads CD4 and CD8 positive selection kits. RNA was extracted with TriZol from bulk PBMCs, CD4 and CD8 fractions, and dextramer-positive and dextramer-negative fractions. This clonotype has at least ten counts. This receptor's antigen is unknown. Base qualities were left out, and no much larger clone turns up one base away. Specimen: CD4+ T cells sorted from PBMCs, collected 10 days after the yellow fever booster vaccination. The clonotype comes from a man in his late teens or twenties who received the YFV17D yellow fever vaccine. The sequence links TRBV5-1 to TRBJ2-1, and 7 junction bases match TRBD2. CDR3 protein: CASSLAGNGIPGGNEQFF. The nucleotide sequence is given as TGCGCCAGCAGCTTGGCAGGGAATGGGATACCGGGGGGCAATGAGCAGTTCTTC.